This T cell receptor (beta chain) derives from a study of CD8 T cells in Susac syndrome. Study details: Patients with Susac syndrome were, at the time of blood collection, therapy-naive, maintained on corticosteroids, or maintained on intravenous immunoglobulin alone.

Findings and limits, study-wide: Clonal expansion was absent from the CD4+ T cell repertoires in Susac syndrome.

About this clonotype: Its cognate antigen is unknown.

The germline V gene encodes CDR1 DFQATT and CDR2 SNEGSKA (reference sequence). V dropped 1 base and J dropped 2; count of bases not matched to a gene: 5. The CDR3 spans 14 residues. Blood CD8+ and CD4+ T cells underwent high-throughput TCR beta sequencing. A quantity of about 0.45 to 1 ug RNA underwent reverse transcription using random hexamers. Across 54 Vbeta and 13 Jbeta, immunoSEQ multiplex PCR amplified TCR beta CDR3. One entry per CDR3 protein results from TCRdb running MiXCR on the immunoSEQ multiplex PCR reads. The data hold approximately 190,000 distinct CDR3 sequences, with 90% to 97% observed a single time.

The clonotype was recovered from a human donor with Susac syndrome. Specimen: CD4+ T cells from PBMCs. The chain links TRBV20-1 to TRBJ2-7, with 7 nucleotides matching TRBD1. CDR3 loop: CSARGTGKPYEQYF. The DNA of the CDR3 is TGCAGTGCTAGAGGGACAGGAAAACCCTACGAGCAGTACTTC.